The rows below give T cell receptor beta chains drawn from one sample of a study of metastatic and nonmetastatic thyroid tumors. TCRdb re-clonotyped the PCR reads through MiXCR. The table records some 41,000 clones, about 3.3% of them present only once. Input material: blood. Receptors were obtained from a female donor with papillary thyroid cancer or a benign thyroid nodule (not recorded which). Some clones in this sample may be carry-over from other donors' samples. The CDR3 runs from the conserved cysteine through the conserved F or W. A D gene is named only where the DNA matches it firmly. The size entry is marked missing in some rows and otherwise reads once, few, many or a size class.

CDR3aa,CDR3nt,abundance,v_gene,j_gene,d_gene
CASGSLVQYMNTEAFF,TGTGCCAGCGGCTCCCTGGTACAGTACATGAACACTGAAGCTTTCTTT,few,TRBV11-2,TRBJ1-1,NA
CASTRNPTSGYNEQFF,TGTGCCAGCACGCGTAACCCGACTAGCGGCTACAATGAGCAGTTCTTC,NA,TRBV12-3/TRBV12-4,TRBJ2-1,TRBD2
CASSEHTIYF,TGTGCCAGCAGCGAGCACACCATATATTTT,few,TRBV6-1,TRBJ1-3,NA
CASSVGTLGANVLTF,TGTGCCAGCAGCGTGGGCACCCTAGGGGCCAACGTCCTGACTTTC,many,TRBV9,TRBJ2-6,NA
CASSQPGLARGEQYF,TGCGCCAGCAGCCAACCGGGACTAGCTAGAGGCGAGCAGTACTTC,medium-sized,TRBV4-1,TRBJ2-7,TRBD2
CASSPKSAGIPHEQYF,TGTGCCAGCTCACCAAAATCGGCAGGGATCCCCCACGAGCAGTACTTC,many,TRBV18,TRBJ2-7,NA
CASRSGESSYNEQFF,TGCGCCAGCAGGTCAGGAGAAAGCTCCTACAATGAGCAGTTCTTC,many,TRBV5-1,TRBJ2-1,NA
CAISGLAGVFNEQFF,TGTGCCATCAGTGGACTAGCGGGAGTTTTCAATGAGCAGTTCTTC,many,TRBV10-3,TRBJ2-1,TRBD2
CASTPGVNTGELFF,TGTGCCAGCACCCCGGGGGTGAACACCGGGGAGCTGTTTTTT,many,TRBV9,TRBJ2-2,NA
CASSWGLSKGNEQFF,TGTGCCAGCAGTTGGGGACTCTCAAAGGGGAATGAGCAGTTCTTC,few,TRBV6-2/TRBV6-3,TRBJ2-1,NA
CASSFPGTRGPEQYF,TGTGCCAGCAGTTTCCCCGGGACTAGAGGCCCCGAGCAGTACTTC,few,TRBV28,TRBJ2-7,TRBD2
CASGAGQGFYEQYF,TGTGCTAGTGGTGCCGGACAGGGGTTCTACGAGCAGTACTTC,NA,TRBV12-5,TRBJ2-7,TRBD1
CASSLVGSPYEQYF,TGTGCCAGCAGCTTAGTAGGTAGCCCCTACGAGCAGTACTTC,many,TRBV5-6,TRBJ2-7,NA
CASSPKVSGELFF,TGTGCCAGCTCACCAAAGGTCTCCGGGGAGCTGTTTTTT,many,TRBV18,TRBJ2-2,NA
CASRGLAGTYNEQFF,TGTGCCAGCAGGGGACTAGCGGGGACCTACAATGAGCAGTTCTTC,many,TRBV6-1,TRBJ2-1,TRBD2
CASRGQGSPGEQFF,TGTGCCAGCAGAGGACAGGGGTCTCCCGGGGAGCAGTTCTTC,many,TRBV2,TRBJ2-1,TRBD1
CASSSTNTYEQYF,TGTGCCAGCAGTTCGACAAACACCTACGAGCAGTACTTC,many,TRBV27,TRBJ2-7,NA
CASSSGVGSFDEQFF,TGCGCCAGCAGCTCGGGGGTAGGGTCGTTCGATGAGCAGTTCTTC,many,TRBV5-1,TRBJ2-1,NA
CSASPLAERYNEQFF,TGCAGTGCTAGCCCCCTAGCGGAAAGATACAATGAGCAGTTCTTC,few,TRBV20-1,TRBJ2-1,TRBD2
CASSDRADTQYF,TGTGCCAGCAGTGACAGGGCGGATACGCAGTATTTT,NA,TRBV2,TRBJ2-3,NA
CSAGTIGETQYF,TGCAGTGCTGGGACTATTGGAGAGACCCAGTACTTC,many,TRBV20-1,TRBJ2-5,TRBD2
CASTSSSGRAAGELFF,TGTGCCAGCACCTCATCTAGCGGGAGGGCCGCCGGGGAGCTGTTTTTT,few,TRBV6-1,TRBJ2-2,TRBD2
CTSSGTSGTTRCGEQYF,TGTACCAGCTCCGGGACTAGCGGGACCACACGGTGTGGCGAGCAGTACTTC,NA,TRBV6-2/TRBV6-3,TRBJ2-7,TRBD2
CASSGTYEQYF,TGTGCCAGCAGCGGGACCTACGAGCAGTACTTC,few,TRBV7-9,TRBJ2-7,NA
CASSYPSGTGEYYGYTF,TGTGCCAGCAGTTACCCCTCCGGGACAGGAGAATACTATGGCTACACCTTC,few,TRBV6-9,TRBJ1-2,TRBD1
CASSLGGESYIQYF,TGTGCCAGCAGCTTGGGAGGGGAGAGTTACATTCAGTACTTC,many,TRBV11-3,TRBJ2-4,TRBD2
CASSSLWGKETQYF,TGCGCCAGCAGCTCACTTTGGGGCAAAGAGACCCAGTACTTC,many,TRBV5-1,TRBJ2-5,NA
CASSLWLGATEQYF,TGTGCCAGCAGTTTGTGGCTGGGGGCTACAGAGCAGTACTTC,NA,TRBV12-3/TRBV12-4,TRBJ2-7,NA
CASSLEWTIDTQYF,TGTGCCAGCAGCTTGGAGTGGACGATAGATACGCAGTATTTT,NA,TRBV7-2,TRBJ2-3,NA
CSVGGRGETQYF,TGCAGCGTTGGGGGGCGCGGGGAGACCCAGTACTTC,many,TRBV29-1,TRBJ2-5,NA
CASSNRTSSYEQYF,TGTGCCAGCAGCAATAGAACAAGCTCCTACGAGCAGTACTTC,many,TRBV5-4,TRBJ2-7,NA
CASSFNVRGSTEAFF,TGTGCCAGCAGTTTCAACGTCCGGGGGTCCACTGAAGCTTTCTTT,NA,TRBV6-5,TRBJ1-1,NA
CASRKNVLDTQYF,TGTGCCAGCCGTAAAAATGTCTTGGATACGCAGTATTTT,few,TRBV6-1,TRBJ2-3,NA
CASRNGREGLYEQYF,TGTGCCTCCCGAAATGGGCGGGAGGGCCTCTACGAGCAGTACTTC,many,TRBV6-2/TRBV6-3,TRBJ2-7,TRBD2
CASSFRGGPSGANVLTF,TGTGCCAGCAGTTTTAGGGGGGGCCCCTCTGGGGCCAACGTCCTGACTTTC,many,TRBV27,TRBJ2-6,NA
CASRTAPGQGYNEQFF,TGTGCCAGCAGAACAGCACCGGGACAGGGTTACAATGAGCAGTTCTTC,NA,TRBV7-8,TRBJ2-1,TRBD1
CAISPPGSNTGELFF,TGTGCCATCTCACCCCCAGGGTCGAACACCGGGGAGCTGTTTTTT,many,TRBV28,TRBJ2-2,NA
CASSDRGSSYEQYF,TGTGCCAGCAGCGACAGGGGATCATCCTACGAGCAGTACTTC,NA,TRBV6-2/TRBV6-3,TRBJ2-7,TRBD1
CASTWTGEADTQYF,TGTGCCAGCACCTGGACAGGGGAGGCAGATACGCAGTATTTT,few,TRBV27,TRBJ2-3,TRBD1
CATSVNSNQPQHF,TGTGCCACCAGTGTAAATAGCAATCAGCCCCAGCATTTT,few,TRBV24-1,TRBJ1-5,NA
CSASPPGDYNEQFF,TGCAGTGCCTCCCCCCCGGGCGACTACAATGAGCAGTTCTTC,many,TRBV20-1,TRBJ2-1,NA
CASSLETGSLGEQYF,TGCGCCAGCAGCTTGGAAACAGGTTCCTTGGGGGAGCAGTACTTC,many,TRBV5-1,TRBJ2-7,NA
CASSYGGIAPYEQYF,TGTGCCAGCAGTTATGGAGGGATCGCGCCCTACGAGCAGTACTTC,many,TRBV28,TRBJ2-7,NA
CASSPGGVSYEQYF,TGTGCCAGCAGCCCGGGGGGAGTCTCCTACGAGCAGTACTTC,many,TRBV5-4,TRBJ2-7,TRBD2
CSARAMDRTNYGYTF,TGCAGTGCTAGAGCTATGGACAGAACTAACTATGGCTACACCTTC,few,TRBV20-1,TRBJ1-2,NA
CARSTGTGYEQYF,TGTGCCAGATCGACAGGGACAGGGTACGAGCAGTACTTC,NA,TRBV18,TRBJ2-7,TRBD1
CASSGLAGVGDEQFF,TGTGCCAGCAGTGGACTAGCGGGAGTTGGCGATGAGCAGTTCTTC,many,TRBV12-3/TRBV12-4,TRBJ2-1,TRBD2
CASSLDRGVNQPQHF,TGTGCCAGCAGCTTGGACAGGGGCGTCAATCAGCCCCAGCATTTT,medium-sized,TRBV5-6,TRBJ1-5,TRBD1
CASSRESGFTGELFF,TGTGCCAGCAGCCGGGAATCAGGGTTTACCGGGGAGCTGTTTTTT,many,TRBV11-3,TRBJ2-2,NA
CSARLANTGELFF,TGCAGTGCTAGATTAGCGAACACCGGGGAGCTGTTTTTT,NA,TRBV20-1,TRBJ2-2,NA
CSAPNGGTGQYEQYF,TGCAGTGCTCCTAACGGTGGGACAGGGCAGTACGAGCAGTACTTC,many,TRBV20-1,TRBJ2-7,TRBD1